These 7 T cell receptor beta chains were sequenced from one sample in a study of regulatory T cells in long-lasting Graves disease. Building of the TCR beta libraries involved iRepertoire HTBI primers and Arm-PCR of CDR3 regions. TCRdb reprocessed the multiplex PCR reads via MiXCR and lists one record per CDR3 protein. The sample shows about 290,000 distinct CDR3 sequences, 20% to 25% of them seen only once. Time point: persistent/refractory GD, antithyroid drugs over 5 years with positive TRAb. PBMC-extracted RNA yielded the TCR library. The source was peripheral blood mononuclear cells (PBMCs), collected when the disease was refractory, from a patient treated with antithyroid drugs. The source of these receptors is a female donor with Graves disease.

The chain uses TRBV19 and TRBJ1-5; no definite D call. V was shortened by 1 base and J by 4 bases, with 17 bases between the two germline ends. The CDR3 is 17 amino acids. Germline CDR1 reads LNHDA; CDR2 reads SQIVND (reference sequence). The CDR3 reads CASSIGAGPSSNQPQHF. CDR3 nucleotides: TGTGCCAGTAGTATAGGAGCAGGACCGTCTAGTAATCAGCCCCAGCATTTT.

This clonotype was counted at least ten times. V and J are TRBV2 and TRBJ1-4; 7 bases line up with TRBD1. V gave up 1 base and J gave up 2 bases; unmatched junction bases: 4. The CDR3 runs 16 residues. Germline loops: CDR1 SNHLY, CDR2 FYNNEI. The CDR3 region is CASSEETGLTNEKLFF. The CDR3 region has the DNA TGTGCCAGCAGTGAAGAGACAGGGTTGACTAATGAAAAACTGTTTTTT.

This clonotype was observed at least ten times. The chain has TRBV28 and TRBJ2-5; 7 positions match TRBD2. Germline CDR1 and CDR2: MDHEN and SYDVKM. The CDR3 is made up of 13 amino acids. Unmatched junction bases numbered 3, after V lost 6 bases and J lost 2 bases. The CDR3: CASRNGGQETQYF. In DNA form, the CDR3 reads TGTGCCAGCAGGAACGGGGGGCAAGAGACCCAGTACTTC.

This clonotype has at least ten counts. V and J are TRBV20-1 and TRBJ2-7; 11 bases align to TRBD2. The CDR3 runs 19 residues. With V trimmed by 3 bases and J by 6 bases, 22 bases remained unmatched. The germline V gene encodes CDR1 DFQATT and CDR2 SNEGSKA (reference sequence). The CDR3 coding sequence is TGCAGTGCTAGTGGACAACTGAAACTAGCGGGAGTTCCGCCCCGCGAGCAGTACTTC. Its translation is CSASGQLKLAGVPPREQYF.

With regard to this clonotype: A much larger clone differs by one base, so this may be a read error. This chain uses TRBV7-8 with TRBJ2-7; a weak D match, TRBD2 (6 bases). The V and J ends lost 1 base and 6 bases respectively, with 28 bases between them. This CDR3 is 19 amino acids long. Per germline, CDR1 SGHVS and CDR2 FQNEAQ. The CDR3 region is CASSLGGPSMGSGQVEQYF. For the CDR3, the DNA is TGTGCCAGCAGCTTAGGGGGCCCATCGATGGGGAGCGGGCAGGTCGAGCAGTACTTC.

The CDR3 protein is CASSWGQRYEQYF. CDR3 in DNA: TGTGCCAGCAGTTGGGGACAGCGGTACGAGCAGTACTTC. V and J are TRBV27 and TRBJ2-7; 7 bases fit TRBD1. The junction had 4 bases not matched to a gene; V was cut back by 4 bases and J by 4 bases. The germline V gene has CDR1 MNHEY and CDR2 SMNVEV (reference sequence). This CDR3 has 13 amino acids.

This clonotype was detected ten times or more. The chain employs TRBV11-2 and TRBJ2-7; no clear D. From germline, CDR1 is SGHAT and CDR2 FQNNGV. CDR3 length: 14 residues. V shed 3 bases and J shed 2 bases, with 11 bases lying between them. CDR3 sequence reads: CASSLVRQPYEQYF. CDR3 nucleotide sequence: TGTGCCAGCAGCTTGGTTCGGCAGCCCTACGAGCAGTACTTC.